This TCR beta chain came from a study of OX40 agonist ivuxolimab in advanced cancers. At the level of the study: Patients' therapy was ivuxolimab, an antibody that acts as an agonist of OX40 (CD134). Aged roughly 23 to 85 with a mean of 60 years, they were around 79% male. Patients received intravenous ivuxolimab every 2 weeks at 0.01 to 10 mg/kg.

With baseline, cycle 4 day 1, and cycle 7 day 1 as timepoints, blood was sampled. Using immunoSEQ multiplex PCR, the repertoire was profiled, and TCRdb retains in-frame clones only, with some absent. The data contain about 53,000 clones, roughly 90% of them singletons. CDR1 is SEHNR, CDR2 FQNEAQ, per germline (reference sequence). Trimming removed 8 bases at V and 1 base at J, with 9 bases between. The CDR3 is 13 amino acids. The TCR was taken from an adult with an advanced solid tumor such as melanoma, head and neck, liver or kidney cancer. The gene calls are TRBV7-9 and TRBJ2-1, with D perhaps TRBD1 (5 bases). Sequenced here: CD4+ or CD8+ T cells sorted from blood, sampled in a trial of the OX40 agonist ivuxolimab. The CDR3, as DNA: TGTGCCAGCGTCAAGGGGTCCTACAATGAGCAGTTCTTC. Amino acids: CASVKGSYNEQFF. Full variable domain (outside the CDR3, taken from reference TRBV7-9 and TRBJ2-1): DTGVSQNPRHKITKRGQNVTFRCDPISEHNRLYWYRQTLGQGPEFLTYFQNEAQLEKSRLLSDRFSAERPKGSFSTLEIQRTEQGDSAMYLCASVKGSYNEQFFGPGTRLTVL.